The 26 T cell receptor beta chains reported below all come from one sample, sequenced in a study of blood T cell repertoires in COVID-19. Generated by immunoSEQ multiplex PCR, the TCRdb table keeps only in-frame clones and is missing some. The table includes about 300,000 clones, 70% to 90% detected once. The sequenced sample was PBMCs or T cells enriched from blood (not recorded which). The receptor set was obtained from a woman in her 30s who had recovered from COVID-19.

The V call is TRBV3-1 (or the pseudogene TRBV3-2), the J call TRBJ1-1; D is ambiguous. CDR3 size: 14 residues. The germline V and J ends were trimmed by 1 base and 1 base, with 7 bases remaining between them. Germline V lookup: CDR1 LGHDT, CDR2 YNNKEL (reference sequence). In DNA form, the CDR3 reads TGTGCCAGCAGCCAAGTAGGAGGGAACACTGAAGCTTTCTTT. Translating it yields CASSQVGGNTEAFF.

V usage is TRBV19 and J usage is TRBJ1-2; 7 nucleotides match TRBD1. Germline CDR1 reads LNHDA; CDR2 reads SQIVND (reference sequence). The CDR3 has 15 residues. The ends lost 2 bases at V and 4 bases at J; junction bases unmatched: 7. The CDR3 DNA reads as TGTGCCAGTAGTATACAGGCCGGGACAGCCTATGGCTACACCTTC. The encoded protein is CASSIQAGTAYGYTF.

In its sample, this clone was seen once. V and J are TRBV4-1 and TRBJ1-1; D unclear. The CDR3 contains 11 residues. V gave up 6 bases and J gave up 6 bases, with 8 bases separating them. Germline values: CDR1 MGHRA, CDR2 YSYEKL. The CDR3 loop reads CASSYLAEAFF. As DNA, the CDR3 is TGCGCCAGCAGTTACTTGGCTGAAGCTTTCTTT.

This clone was observed at least ten times. V is TRBV6-1 and J is TRBJ1-5, with a tentative D call TRBD1 (5 bases). The CDR3 runs 15 residues. The ends were cut back, 0 bases at V and 3 bases at J, with 9 bases in the middle. Per the germline V gene, CDR1 is MNHNS and CDR2 is SASEGT. The CDR3 DNA is TGTGCCAGCAGTGAAGCCGGACACAACAATCAGCCCCAGCATTTT. Translated, it gives CASSEAGHNNQPQHF.

The rearrangement joins TRBV5-8 to TRBJ2-7; tentative D call: TRBD1 (5 bases). Per germline, CDR1 SGHTS and CDR2 YDEGEE. The CDR3 is 16 residues long. V was clipped by 4 bases and J by 4 bases, with 21 bases between them. This chain's CDR3 is CASSQLTGPARYEQYF. CDR3 DNA: TGTGCCAGCAGCCAACTAACAGGACCCGCCCGGTACGAGCAGTACTTC.

This rearrangement joins TRBV30 to TRBJ2-5; 8 nucleotides match TRBD2. CDR3 length: 13 residues. Trimming removed 0 bases from V and 5 bases from J; junction bases left unmatched: 2. From germline, CDR1 is GTSNPN and CDR2 SVGIG (reference sequence). CDR3 DNA: TGTGCCTGGAGTGTACGGGGGGGGGAGACCCAGTACTTC. Protein product: CAWSVRGGETQYF.

The chain uses TRBV11-2 and TRBJ1-5; D is uncertain. V was pared by 0 bases and J by 4 bases, with 7 bases between. The germline gives CDR1 SGHAT, CDR2 FQNNGV. This CDR3 has 14 amino acids. The CDR3 DNA follows: TGTGCCAGCAGCTTAGAGGCAGAAAATCAGCCCCAGCATTTT. It encodes CASSLEAENQPQHF.

The chain couples TRBV12-5 to TRBJ2-7, with 12 nucleotides matching TRBD1. The CDR3 length is 15 residues. Germline V gives CDR1 LGHNT, CDR2 FRNRAP. The junction had 6 bases not matched to a gene; V was cut back by 5 bases and J by 4 bases. The CDR3 coding sequence is TGTGCTAGTGGTACTCCGGGACAGGGGGCATACGAGCAGTACTTC. This codes for CASGTPGQGAYEQYF.

The V and J genes are TRBV6-5 and TRBJ1-6, with 7 bases that match TRBD1. V was clipped by 4 bases and J by 5 bases; unmatched bases: 2. This CDR3 has 14 residues. Looked up from germline, CDR1 is MNHEY and CDR2 is SVGAGI. The CDR3 here is CASSSGQHNSPLHF. Written as DNA, the CDR3 is TGTGCCAGCAGTTCGGGACAGCATAATTCACCCCTCCACTTT.

A note on this clone: At one boundary the junction diverges from the germline segment, which might be a read error. The chain couples TRBV5-1 to TRBJ2-7; D not certain. The CDR3 is 12 residues long. Germline V gives CDR1 SGHRS, CDR2 YFSETQ. CDR3 nucleotides: TGCGCCAGCAGATTGGGCTCGGACGAGCAGTACTTC. Amino acid sequence: CASRLGSDEQYF.

This chain's CDR3 is CASTPGQGAQDYGYTF. As DNA, the CDR3 is TGTGCCAGCACCCCAGGGCAGGGGGCGCAAGACTATGGCTACACCTTC. This chain links TRBV5-4 with TRBJ1-2; TRBD1 agrees at 8 bases. The V and J ends lost 6 bases and 3 bases, in that order; junction bases with no gene match: 13. The CDR3 is 16 residues long. Germline CDR1 SGHNT, CDR2 YYREEE (reference sequence).

The rearrangement uses TRBV2 and TRBJ1-2, with 8 bases aligning to TRBD1. This CDR3 comprises 14 residues. Germline V gene data show CDR1 as SNHLY and CDR2 as FYNNEI. Trimming took 5 bases from V and 2 from J; bases not matched to a gene: 4. For the CDR3, the DNA is TGTGCCAGCAGTCCGAGACAGGGGAACTATGGCTACACCTTC. This gives the protein CASSPRQGNYGYTF.

This clone was seen only a few times. The chain employs TRBV7-8 and TRBJ1-4; 7 bases line up with TRBD1. After removal of 8 bases from V and 4 bases from J, the junction contained 7 bases not matched to a gene. CDR1 is SGHVS and CDR2 is FQNEAQ in the germline V gene. The CDR3 is 14 residues long. The CDR3 coding sequence is TGTGCCAGCGGACGGACAGGAATTAATGAAAAACTGTTTTTT. It translates to CASGRTGINEKLFF. The whole variable domain, remainder taken from reference TRBV7-8 and TRBJ1-4, is GAGVSQSPRYKVAKRGQDVALRCDPISGHVSLFWYQQALGQGPEFLTYFQNEAQLDKSGLPSDRFFAERPEGSVSTLKIQRTQQEDSAVYLCASGRTGINEKLFFGSGTQLSVL.

This chain joins TRBV4-1 and TRBJ1-6; maybe TRBD1 (5 bases). Germline CDR1 is MGHRA and CDR2 is YSYEKL. The CDR3 loop spans 16 amino acids. Trimming took off 1 base at V and 1 base at J, with 8 bases between the two ends. As DNA, the CDR3 is TGCGCCAGCAGCCAAGTGGGGGGTTCCTATAATTCACCCCTCCACTTT. This encodes CASSQVGGSYNSPLHF.

A few counts support this clone. The chain joins TRBV7-6 to TRBJ2-7; D possibly corresponds to TRBD1 (7 bases). Trimming pared 5 bases from V and 0 bases from J, leaving 17 bases between. The CDR3 is 16 amino acids. Germline lookup yields CDR1 SGHVS and CDR2 FNYEAQ. CDR3 sequence reads: CASSPAGQPSSYEQYF. The CDR3 DNA sequence: TGTGCCAGCAGCCCGGCGGGACAGCCCAGCTCCTACGAGCAGTACTTC. The full variable domain, its missing parts supplied by reference TRBV7-6 and TRBJ2-7, is GAGVSQSPRYKVTKRGQDVALRCDPISGHVSLYWYRQALGQGPEFLTYFNYEAQQDKSGLPNDRFSAERPEGSISTLTIQRTEQRDSAMYRCASSPAGQPSSYEQYFGPGTRLTVT.

The chain carries TRBV4-1 and TRBJ2-5; D remains ambiguous. V lost 3 bases to trimming and J lost 5 bases, with 16 bases between them. The CDR3 runs 15 residues. Per germline, CDR1 MGHRA and CDR2 YSYEKL. The CDR3 coding sequence is TGCGCCAGCAGCCAGGCCGACATGGGCTGGGAGACCCAGTACTTC. The encoded protein is CASSQADMGWETQYF.

The rearrangement uses TRBV29-1 and TRBJ2-2, with 8 bases aligning to TRBD1. J gave up 0 bases and V 7 bases, and 4 bases lay outside the gene matches. CDR1 SQVTM and CDR2 ANQGSEA come from the germline V gene. This CDR3 spans 14 amino acids. CDR3 coding DNA: TGCAGCGCCTTGACAGGGGCGAACACCGGGGAGCTGTTTTTT. It encodes CSALTGANTGELFF.

V usage is TRBV3-1 (or the pseudogene TRBV3-2) and J usage is TRBJ1-6, with D uncertain. The CDR3 is 14 residues long. The germline CDR1 and CDR2 sequences are LGHDT and YNNKEL (reference sequence). Trimming took 4 bases from V and 9 from J, leaving 13 bases between them. In nucleotides, the CDR3 is TGTGCCAGCAGCCGGACCCCTGGGAGTTCACCCCTCCACTTT. As protein: CASSRTPGSSPLHF.

The chain uses TRBV6-1 and TRBJ2-7; TRBD1 aligns across 7 bases. With V trimmed by 0 bases and J by 4 bases, 6 bases remained unmatched. This CDR3 region has 15 residues. Germline CDR1 and CDR2: MNHNS and SASEGT. In DNA, the CDR3 is TGTGCCAGCAGTGAAGCCCGGGACAGAACTTACGAGCAGTACTTC. It yields the protein CASSEARDRTYEQYF.

This chain uses TRBV6-1 with TRBJ2-7, with D perhaps TRBD1 (5 bases). Trimming shortened V by 0 bases and J by 9 bases, and 15 bases separated the two germline ends. The V gene's germline CDR1 is MNHNS and CDR2 SASEGT. The CDR3 is 14 amino acids. The DNA for the CDR3 is TGTGCCAGCAGTGAAGCTGACAGACGTCGCGGGCAGTACTTC. The encoded protein is CASSEADRRRGQYF.

The gene calls are TRBV5-1 and TRBJ2-5; TRBD2 aligns across 9 bases. With V trimmed by 4 bases and J by 2 bases, 18 bases remained unmatched. The CDR3 totals 19 residues. In germline, CDR1 is SGHRS, CDR2 YFSETQ. CDR3 DNA: TGCGCCAGCAGCCGGCCCCTGGGCGGGGGGGCTCTCCCACAAGAGACCCAGTACTTC. This encodes CASSRPLGGGALPQETQYF.

The chain is built from TRBV4-1 and TRBJ1-1; no firm D call. Trimming removed 4 bases at V and 8 bases at J, with 17 bases between. The CDR3 extends over 14 amino acids. Germline values: CDR1 MGHRA, CDR2 YSYEKL. CDR3 protein: CASSPGEGVREAFF. CDR3 sequence (DNA): TGCGCCAGCAGCCCCGGGGAGGGAGTGCGGGAAGCTTTCTTT.

The chain uses TRBV6-5 and TRBJ2-1; 9 nucleotides line up with TRBD1. This CDR3 contains 14 residues. V shed 5 bases and J 3 bases; nucleotides not matched to a gene: 2. CDR1 is MNHEY and CDR2 is SVGAGI in the germline V gene. CDR3 sequence: CASSRTGVYNEQFF. The CDR3 DNA reads as TGTGCCAGCAGTCGGACAGGGGTCTACAATGAGCAGTTCTTC.

This sequence joins TRBV5-4 and TRBJ2-5, with D possibly matching TRBD1 (5 bases). Germline CDR1 SGHNT, CDR2 YYREEE (reference sequence). This CDR3 comprises 15 residues. Deletions cut 3 bases from V and 2 bases from J, with 14 bases between. The CDR3 bases are TGTGCCAGCAGCTCCCTGGACAATCCTCAAGAGACCCAGTACTTC. This gives the protein CASSSLDNPQETQYF. Filled out from reference TRBV5-4 and TRBJ2-5, the complete variable domain reads ETGVTQSPTHLIKTRGQQVTLRCSSQSGHNTVSWYQQALGQGPQFIFQYYREEENGRGNFPPRFSGLQFPNYSSELNVNALELDDSALYLCASSSLDNPQETQYFGPGTRLLVL.

The rearrangement links TRBV5-6 to TRBJ2-7; TRBD1 matches 8 bases. The CDR3 covers 16 residues. In germline, CDR1 is SGHDT, CDR2 YYEEEE. Trimming cost V 4 bases and J 3 bases; bases outside gene matches: 12. The DNA for the CDR3 is TGTGCCAGCAGCCCCCTCAGGACAGGGATATTCTACGAGCAGTACTTC. The encoded protein is CASSPLRTGIFYEQYF. Together with reference TRBV5-6 and TRBJ2-7, the CDR3 gives the full variable domain: DAGVTQSPTHLIKTRGQQVTLRCSPKSGHDTVSWYQQALGQGPQFIFQYYEEEERQRGNFPDRFSGHQFPNYSSELNVNALLLGDSALYLCASSPLRTGIFYEQYFGPGTRLTVT.

The V and J genes are TRBV24-1 and TRBJ1-4; TRBD1 aligns across 8 bases. The CDR3 consists of 13 residues. V shed 8 bases and J 7 bases; nucleotides not matched to a gene: 5. Germline-derived CDR1 and CDR2 are KGHDR and SFDVKD. The CDR3: CATTGGKGEKLFF. The CDR3 DNA is TGTGCCACCACAGGGGGCAAGGGTGAAAAACTGTTTTTT.